One and the same sample provided the 2 T cell receptor beta chains below, sequenced in a study of CD8 T cells in ankylosing spondylitis. In TCRdb, the 5' RACE reads were re-called with MiXCR into one record per CDR3 protein. The table lists 670,000 or so distinct CDR3 sequences, roughly 19% of them singletons. These receptors have no identified antigens. Study-wide results and limits: There was a TCR beta motif, made of several highly homologous variants, that appeared characteristic of ankylosing spondylitis blood.

The sample was blood, either unsorted or a sorted T cell fraction (not recorded which). The source is a male donor with ankylosing spondylitis.

There are a few counts of this clonotype. This chain links TRBV9 with TRBJ2-5; no clear D. CDR1 and CDR2 from the germline V gene are SGDLS and YYNGEE. V lost 2 bases and J 2 bases, leaving 10 bases between the germline ends. CDR3 size: 14 residues. CDR3 residues: CASSVGGGQETQYF. The CDR3 DNA is TGTGCCAGCAGCGTCGGTGGTGGGCAAGAGACCCAGTACTTC.

V and J are TRBV7-2 and TRBJ2-5; no clear D gene. In germline, CDR1 is SGHTA, CDR2 FQGNSA. The CDR3 consists of 12 residues. Between the trimmed V and J ends, which lost 7 bases and 5 bases, there was a span of 11 bases. The CDR3 region is CASTLLMETQYF. CDR3 DNA: TGTGCCAGCACCCTCCTAATGGAGACCCAGTACTTC.